The rows below give T cell receptor beta chains drawn from one sample of a study of blood T cells in healthy people across ages. A single record per CDR3 protein comes from TCRdb applying MiXCR to the 5' RACE reads. The sample has roughly 500,000 distinct CDR3 sequences, approximately 25% seen once. The data also belong to a second study, concerning T cells of mothers and their children.

Sequencing used blood. All receptors come from a boy between 5 and 17 years old in good health. The CDR3 runs from the conserved cysteine through the conserved F or W. D genes are given only for firm matches. Clone size is not always given. Where it is, it says once, few, many or a class for expanded clones.

clone_size	j_call	v_call	d_call	cdr3_nt	cdr3_aa
few	TRBJ2-7	TRBV28	TRBD1	TGTGCCAGCAGTCCCCTCGGACAGGGGCAATCAGGGTACGAGCAGTACTTC	CASSPLGQGQSGYEQYF
NA	TRBJ2-7	TRBV6-1	NA	TGTGCCAGCACTCAGGACAGACTAGCCCACGAGCAGTACTTC	CASTQDRLAHEQYF
few	TRBJ2-1	TRBV10-3	TRBD2	TGTGCCATCAGTGCTGGGACTAGCGGGAGATCAGGGGAGCAGTCCTTC	CAISAGTSGRSGEQSF
few	TRBJ1-3	TRBV27	NA	TGTGCCAGCCGGGGCCCTAAAACTGGAAACACCATATATTTT	CASRGPKTGNTIYF
NA	TRBJ2-7	TRBV9	NA	TGTGCCAGCAGCGTAGGGTCCGGGGGCGGCTACGAGCAGTACTTC	CASSVGSGGGYEQYF
few	TRBJ1-2	TRBV6-6	NA	TGTGCCAGCAGTCCGAGACAGGAAGCTGGCTACACCTTC	CASSPRQEAGYTF
few	TRBJ1-2	TRBV28	NA	TGTGCCAGCAGTTCGGTTCGACAGAACTATGGCTACACCTTC	CASSSVRQNYGYTF
few	TRBJ2-7	TRBV4-3	TRBD1	TGCGCCAGCAGCCAAGATCGGGCAGGGGGCTACGAGCAGTACTTC	CASSQDRAGGYEQYF
NA	TRBJ2-7	TRBV6-5	TRBD2	TGTGCCAGCAGTTACACTAGCGGGGGGGCCTACGAGCAGTACTTC	CASSYTSGGAYEQYF
few	TRBJ2-5	TRBV24-1	NA	TGTGCCACCACTAAGGGGGAGACCCAGTACTTC	CATTKGETQYF
few	TRBJ1-1	TRBV25-1	TRBD1	TGTGCCAGCAGTTATCTACAAGGGGGCTGGACTGAAGCTTTCTTT	CASSYLQGGWTEAFF
NA	TRBJ2-5	TRBV29-1	NA	TGCAGCGCCTACCTTCACAGGGTGGGGGAAGAGACCCAGTACTTC	CSAYLHRVGEETQYF
NA	TRBJ2-2	TRBV4-1	NA	TGCGCCAGCAGCCAACCCCAGCACAGGTTCCCCGGGGAGCTGTTTTTT	CASSQPQHRFPGELFF
NA	TRBJ2-5	TRBV4-1	NA	TGCGCCAGCAGCCAAGTGGGAAGCGGGACAAGGCAAGAGACCCAGTACTTC	CASSQVGSGTRQETQYF
few	TRBJ2-3	TRBV15	TRBD1	TGTGCCACCAGCAGAGAGACCCCGGGACAGGGGGCAGATACGCAGTATTTT	CATSRETPGQGADTQYF
NA	TRBJ2-2	TRBV6-5	NA	TGTGCCAGCAGTTACTCGAGGTTCTGGGAATCCGGCGGGGAGCTGTTTTTT	CASSYSRFWESGGELFF
NA	TRBJ1-2	TRBV27	TRBD1	TGTGCCAGCAGTTTACGACAGGGGGCTGGCTATGGCTACACCTTC	CASSLRQGAGYGYTF
NA	TRBJ1-3	TRBV4-1	TRBD1	TGCGCCAGCAGCCAAGTGCCGGCCAGGGGGATCAACACCATATATTTT	CASSQVPARGINTIYF
NA	TRBJ2-3	TRBV7-9	NA	TGTGCCAGCAGCTTAGACAGTCGTTGGAGCGGCTCAGATACGCAGTATTTT	CASSLDSRWSGSDTQYF
many	TRBJ2-7	TRBV29-1	NA	TGCAGCGTTGAAGATCAGGGAGAGTACGAGCAGTACTTC	CSVEDQGEYEQYF
NA	TRBJ2-1	TRBV20-1	NA	TGCAGTGCTAGGCCAATATCGACAGGATACAATGAGCAGTTCTTC	CSARPISTGYNEQFF
few	TRBJ2-1	TRBV7-2	NA	TGTGCCTGCAGCTTGCAGGACCGCTCCTACAATGAGCAGTTCTTC	CACSLQDRSYNEQFF
NA	TRBJ2-1	TRBV29-1	NA	TGCAGCGTTGATTCCACTAGCAGTACCTACAATGGGCAGTTCTTC	CSVDSTSSTYNGQFF
NA	TRBJ2-5	TRBV12-3/TRBV12-4	TRBD2	TGTGCCAGCAGTGGAGGCCCTAGCGGGGCCTACCAAGAGACCCAGTACTTC	CASSGGPSGAYQETQYF
few	TRBJ2-5	TRBV29-1	NA	TGCAGTGCGGGAACGCGGGAGACCCAGTACTTC	CSAGTRETQYF
NA	TRBJ2-7	TRBV29-1	NA	TGCAGCGTTGAAGATTGGCTAGTCGGCGAGCAGTACTTC	CSVEDWLVGEQYF
few	TRBJ1-2	TRBV18	NA	TGTGCCAGCTCACCCGGGCTACAAAATGGCTACACCTTC	CASSPGLQNGYTF
few	TRBJ2-2	TRBV6-5	TRBD2	TGTGCCAGCAGTTACACGTGGAAACTAGCGAAAAACACCGGGGAGCTGTTTTTT	CASSYTWKLAKNTGELFF
NA	TRBJ1-1	TRBV7-2	NA	TGTGCCAGCAGCTTAGTTGAGGGGTTTGGCACTGAAGCTTTCTTT	CASSLVEGFGTEAFF
many	TRBJ2-4	TRBV24-1	NA	TGTGCCACCAGTGACCGGAGTCGGGAAGCCAAAAACATTCAGTACTTC	CATSDRSREAKNIQYF
NA	TRBJ2-1	TRBV29-1	NA	TGCAGCGTTGAAGCCCTACATGAGCAGTTCTTC	CSVEALHEQFF
NA	TRBJ2-7	TRBV19	NA	TGTGCCAGTAGTTCACGACAGTCCGCCTACGAGCAGTACTTC	CASSSRQSAYEQYF
once	TRBJ2-2	TRBV12-3/TRBV12-4	NA	TGTGCCAGCAGTTTATTTTCAGGGGTCACCGGGGAGCTGTTTTTT	CASSLFSGVTGELFF
NA	TRBJ2-1	TRBV6-2/TRBV6-3	NA	TGTGCCAGCGGTTGGAGGGGACACCAAACCTACAATGAGCAGTTCTTC	CASGWRGHQTYNEQFF
NA	TRBJ1-2	TRBV4-1	NA	TGCGCCAGCAGCCAAGACAGTTCTGGCTACACCTTC	CASSQDSSGYTF
NA	TRBJ2-5	TRBV24-1	TRBD2	TGTGCCACCAGTGATCCTACGACTAGCGGCCAAGAGACCCAGTACTTC	CATSDPTTSGQETQYF
NA	TRBJ2-7	TRBV4-2	NA	TGTGCCAGCAGCCAACCCCCGGACGAGCAGTACTTC	CASSQPPDEQYF
NA	TRBJ1-2	TRBV5-1	NA	TGCGCCAGCAGCTTGGCCGGGGATGGCTACACCTTC	CASSLAGDGYTF
NA	TRBJ1-3	TRBV29-1	NA	TGCAGCGTTGGCTCTGGAAACACCATATATTTT	CSVGSGNTIYF
few	TRBJ2-7	TRBV6-2/TRBV6-3	NA	TGTGCCAGCAGGAAGCCCGAAACAAGGACGTACTTC	CASRKPETRTYF
NA	TRBJ2-2	TRBV4-3	NA	TGCGCCAGCAGCCAAGAAGGTCCCGGGGAGCTGGTTTTT	CASSQEGPGELVF
NA	TRBJ1-1	TRBV12-3/TRBV12-4	TRBD1	TGTGCCAGCAGCCGGACAGGGGATGTTGGCACTGAAGCTTTCTTT	CASSRTGDVGTEAFF
few	TRBJ1-1	TRBV11-2	NA	TGTGCCAGCAGCCTCAACTTCGACGCTGAAGCTTTCTTT	CASSLNFDAEAFF
NA	TRBJ1-2	TRBV29-1	TRBD1	TGCAGCGTTGCGTCCGGGACAGGGGGACTCTATGGCTACACCTTC	CSVASGTGGLYGYTF
NA	TRBJ2-3	TRBV15	TRBD1	TGTGCCACCAGCAGAGGAGGGCCAGGGGGTGAAAATACGCAGTATTTT	CATSRGGPGGENTQYF
NA	TRBJ2-7	TRBV13	TRBD2	TGTGCCAGCAGGGGGGAGGGGCTGTACAAGCAGTACTTC	CASRGEGLYKQYF
NA	TRBJ1-4	TRBV7-9	TRBD1	TGTGCCAGCAGCCCTCCCGGGACAGGGGGCGATGAAAAACTGTTTTTT	CASSPPGTGGDEKLFF
NA	TRBJ2-3	TRBV2	NA	TGTGCCAGCAGTCCACGGGTCAAGGGGGATACGCAGTATTTT	CASSPRVKGDTQYF
NA	TRBJ2-3	TRBV7-2	TRBD2	TGTGCCAGCAGCTCCCGGACTAGAAGAGAGGATACGCAGTATTTT	CASSSRTRREDTQYF
few	TRBJ2-5	TRBV6-2/TRBV6-3	NA	TGTGCCAGCGGTTCCACGGGGGCCCAGTACTTC	CASGSTGAQYF
few	TRBJ1-3	TRBV7-2	NA	TGTGCCAGCAGCGCGAGTTTGGGGTCGAGCTCTGGAAACACCATATATTTT	CASSASLGSSSGNTIYF
NA	TRBJ2-2	TRBV20-1	NA	TGCAGTGCTAGACCGGGGTCGAACACCGGGGAGCTGTTTTTT	CSARPGSNTGELFF
NA	TRBJ2-7	TRBV7-9	TRBD2	TGTGCCAGCAGCTCTCTGGCGGGGGGAGAGCAGTACTTC	CASSSLAGGEQYF
few	TRBJ2-5	TRBV12-3/TRBV12-4	NA	TGTGCCAGCAGTTTAGACGGGACCACAGAGACCCAGTACTTC	CASSLDGTTETQYF
many	TRBJ2-7	TRBV7-2	TRBD1	TGTGCCAGCAGTGGGACAGGGACATCCCACGAGCAGTACTTC	CASSGTGTSHEQYF